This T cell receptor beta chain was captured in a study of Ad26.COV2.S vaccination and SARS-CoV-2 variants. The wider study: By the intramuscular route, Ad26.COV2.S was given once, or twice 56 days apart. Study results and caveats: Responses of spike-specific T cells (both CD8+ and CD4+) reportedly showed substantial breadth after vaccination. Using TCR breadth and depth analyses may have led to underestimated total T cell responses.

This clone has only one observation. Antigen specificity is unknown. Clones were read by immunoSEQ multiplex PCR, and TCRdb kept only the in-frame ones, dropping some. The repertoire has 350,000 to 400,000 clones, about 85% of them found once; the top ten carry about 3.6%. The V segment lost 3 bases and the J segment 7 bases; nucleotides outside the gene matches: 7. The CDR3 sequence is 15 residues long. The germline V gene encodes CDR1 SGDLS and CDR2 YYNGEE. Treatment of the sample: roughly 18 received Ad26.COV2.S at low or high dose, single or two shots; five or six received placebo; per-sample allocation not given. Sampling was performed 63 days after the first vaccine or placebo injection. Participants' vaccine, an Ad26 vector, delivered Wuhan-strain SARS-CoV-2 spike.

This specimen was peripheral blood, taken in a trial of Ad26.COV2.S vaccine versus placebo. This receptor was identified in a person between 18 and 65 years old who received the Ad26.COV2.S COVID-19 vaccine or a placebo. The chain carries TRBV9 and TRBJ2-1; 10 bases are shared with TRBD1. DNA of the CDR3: TGTGCCAGCAGCGCCCGAGGGACAGGGGAAAATGAGCAGTTCTTC. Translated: CASSARGTGENEQFF.